This T cell receptor (beta chain) was sequenced during a study of T cell responses to AZD1222 COVID-19 vaccine. Concerning this clone: Its specificity is not known.

Findings and caveats of the study: At study baseline, merely more than 5 AZD1222 recipients were seropositive. Most donors were white British, females outnumbered males, and clonal diversity was possibly underestimated.

V lost 4 bases, J lost 8 bases, and 14 bases lay in between. This CDR3 is built from 13 residues. Germline V lookup: CDR1 SNHLY, CDR2 FYNNEI. Produced via immunoSEQ multiplex PCR; TCRdb's table is partial and in-frame only. Of approximately 170,000 clones listed, 87% are singletons. Whether given at about 4 or about 12 weeks, second doses were pooled. The sample consisted of peripheral blood, taken 28 days after the second AZD1222 dose. The V gene is TRBV2, the J gene TRBJ1-2; possibly TRBD1 for D (5 bases). The origin of this receptor is an adult who received the AZD1222 COVID-19 vaccine. Here the CDR3 reads CASSVGQGGGYTF. The CDR3 nucleotides read TGTGCCAGCAGTGTTGGGCAGGGAGGGGGCTACACCTTC.